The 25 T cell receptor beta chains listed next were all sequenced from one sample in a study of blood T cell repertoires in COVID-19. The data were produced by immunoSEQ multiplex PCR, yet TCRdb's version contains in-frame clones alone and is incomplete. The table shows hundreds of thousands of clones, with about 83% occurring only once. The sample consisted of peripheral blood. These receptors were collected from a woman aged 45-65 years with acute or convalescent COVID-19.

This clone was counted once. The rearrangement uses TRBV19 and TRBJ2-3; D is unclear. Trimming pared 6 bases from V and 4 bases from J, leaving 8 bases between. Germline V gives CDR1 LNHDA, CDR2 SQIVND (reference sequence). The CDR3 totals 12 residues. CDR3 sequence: CASSPESDTQYF. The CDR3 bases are TGTGCCAGTAGCCCGGAGTCAGATACGCAGTATTTT.

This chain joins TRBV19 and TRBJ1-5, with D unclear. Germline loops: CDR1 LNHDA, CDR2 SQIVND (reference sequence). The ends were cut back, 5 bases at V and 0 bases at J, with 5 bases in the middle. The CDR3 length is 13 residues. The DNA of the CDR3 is TGTGCCAGTAGTGCGAATAGCAATCAGCCCCAGCATTTT. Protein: CASSANSNQPQHF.

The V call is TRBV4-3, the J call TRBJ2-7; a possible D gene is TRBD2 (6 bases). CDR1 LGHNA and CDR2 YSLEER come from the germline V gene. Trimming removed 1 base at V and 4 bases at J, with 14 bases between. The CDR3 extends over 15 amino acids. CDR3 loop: CASSQGVGTGYEQYF. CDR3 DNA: TGCGCCAGCAGCCAAGGGGTCGGGACTGGGTACGAGCAGTACTTC.

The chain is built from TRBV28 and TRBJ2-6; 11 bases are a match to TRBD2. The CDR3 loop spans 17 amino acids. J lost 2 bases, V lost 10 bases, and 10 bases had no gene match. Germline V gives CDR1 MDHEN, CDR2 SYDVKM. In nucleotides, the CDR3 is TGTGCCACCGGTCGACTAGCGGGGCGTGCTGGGGCCAACGTCCTGACTTTC. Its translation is CATGRLAGRAGANVLTF.

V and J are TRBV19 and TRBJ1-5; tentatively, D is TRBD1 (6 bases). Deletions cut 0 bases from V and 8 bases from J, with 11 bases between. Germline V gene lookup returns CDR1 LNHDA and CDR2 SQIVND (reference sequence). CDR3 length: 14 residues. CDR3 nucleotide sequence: TGTGCCAGTAGTATAGAGGCAGGGGATAAGCCCCAGCATTTT. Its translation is CASSIEAGDKPQHF. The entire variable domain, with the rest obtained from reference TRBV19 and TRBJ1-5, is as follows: DGGITQSPKYLFRKEGQNVTLSCEQNLNHDAMYWYRQDPGQGLRLIYYSQIVNDFQKGDIAEGYSVSREKKESFPLTVTSAQKNPTAFYLCASSIEAGDKPQHFGDGTRLSIL.

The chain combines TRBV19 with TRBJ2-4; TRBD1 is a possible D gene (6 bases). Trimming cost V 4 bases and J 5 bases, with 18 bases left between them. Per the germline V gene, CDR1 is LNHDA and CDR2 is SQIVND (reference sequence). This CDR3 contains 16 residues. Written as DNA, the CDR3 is TGTGCCAGTAGTACCCCCGGACAGATTATAGAAAACATTCAGTACTTC. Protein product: CASSTPGQIIENIQYF.

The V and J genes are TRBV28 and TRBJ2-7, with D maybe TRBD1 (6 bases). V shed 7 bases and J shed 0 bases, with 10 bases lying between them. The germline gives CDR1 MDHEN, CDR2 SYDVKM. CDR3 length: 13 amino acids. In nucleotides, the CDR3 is TGTGCCAGCATTCGGACAGACTCCTACGAGCAGTACTTC. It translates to CASIRTDSYEQYF.

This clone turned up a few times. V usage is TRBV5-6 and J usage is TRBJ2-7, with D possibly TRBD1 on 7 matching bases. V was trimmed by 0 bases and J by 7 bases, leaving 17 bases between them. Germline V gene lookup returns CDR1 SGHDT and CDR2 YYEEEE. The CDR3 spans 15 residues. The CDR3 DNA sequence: TGTGCCAGCAGCTTGGATGGCGGCAGGGGGGAAGAGCAGTACTTC. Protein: CASSLDGGRGEEQYF.

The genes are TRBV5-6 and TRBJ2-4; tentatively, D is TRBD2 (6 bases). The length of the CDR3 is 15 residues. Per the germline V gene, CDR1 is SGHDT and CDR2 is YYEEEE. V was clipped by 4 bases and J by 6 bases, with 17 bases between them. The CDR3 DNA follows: TGTGCCAGCAGCCCGTGGGGGGAGAGGGTAAACATTCAGTACTTC. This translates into CASSPWGERVNIQYF.

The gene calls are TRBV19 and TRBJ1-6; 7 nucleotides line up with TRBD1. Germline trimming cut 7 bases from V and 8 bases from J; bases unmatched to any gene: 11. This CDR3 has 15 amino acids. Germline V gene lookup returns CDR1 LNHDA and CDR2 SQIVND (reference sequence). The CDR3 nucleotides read TGTGCCAGTACCACCACCGGCACAGGGGATTCACCCCTCCACTTT. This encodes CASTTTGTGDSPLHF. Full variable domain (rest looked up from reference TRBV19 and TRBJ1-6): DGGITQSPKYLFRKEGQNVTLSCEQNLNHDAMYWYRQDPGQGLRLIYYSQIVNDFQKGDIAEGYSVSREKKESFPLTVTSAQKNPTAFYLCASTTTGTGDSPLHFGNGTRLTVT.

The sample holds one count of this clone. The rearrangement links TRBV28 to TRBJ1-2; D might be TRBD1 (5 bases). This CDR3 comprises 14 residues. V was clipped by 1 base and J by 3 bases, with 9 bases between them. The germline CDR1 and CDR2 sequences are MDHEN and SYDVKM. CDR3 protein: CASSLSQDHYGYTF. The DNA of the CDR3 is TGTGCCAGCAGTTTATCACAGGATCACTATGGCTACACCTTC.

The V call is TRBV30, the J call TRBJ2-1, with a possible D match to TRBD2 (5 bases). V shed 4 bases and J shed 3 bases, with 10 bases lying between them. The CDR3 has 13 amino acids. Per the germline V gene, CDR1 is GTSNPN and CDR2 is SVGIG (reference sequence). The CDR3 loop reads CAWMSGYYNEQFF. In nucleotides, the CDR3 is TGTGCCTGGATGAGCGGATACTACAATGAGCAGTTCTTC.

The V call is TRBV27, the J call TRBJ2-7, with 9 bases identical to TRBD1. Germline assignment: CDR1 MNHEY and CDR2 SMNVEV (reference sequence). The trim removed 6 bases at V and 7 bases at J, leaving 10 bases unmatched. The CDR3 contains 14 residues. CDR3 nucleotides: TGTGCCAGCAGACCTGGGACAGGGCTTTTAGAGCAGTACTTC. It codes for CASRPGTGLLEQYF.

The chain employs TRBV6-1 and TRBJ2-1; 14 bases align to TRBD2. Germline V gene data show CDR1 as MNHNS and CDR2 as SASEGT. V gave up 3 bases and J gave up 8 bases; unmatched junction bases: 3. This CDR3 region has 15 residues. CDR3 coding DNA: TGTGCCAGCAGTGAGGGACTAGCGGGAGTCGATGAGCAGTTCTTC. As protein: CASSEGLAGVDEQFF.

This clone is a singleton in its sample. The CDR3 DNA sequence: TGCAGTGCTAGTATGGCGGGAGGCACCTACAATGAGCAGTTCTTC. Protein sequence: CSASMAGGTYNEQFF. V usage is TRBV20-1 and J usage is TRBJ2-1; TRBD2 matches 8 bases. J was trimmed by 2 bases and V by 3 bases; bases with no gene match: 6. This CDR3 contains 15 residues. Germline CDR1 reads DFQATT; CDR2 reads SNEGSKA (reference sequence).

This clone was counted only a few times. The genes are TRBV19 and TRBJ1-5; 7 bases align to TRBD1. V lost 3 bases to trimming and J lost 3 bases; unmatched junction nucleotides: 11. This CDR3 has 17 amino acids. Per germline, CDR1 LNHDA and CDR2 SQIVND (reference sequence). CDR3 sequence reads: CASSIRIRDSHNQPQHF. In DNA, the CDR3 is TGTGCCAGTAGTATTCGGATCCGGGACAGCCACAATCAGCCCCAGCATTTT.

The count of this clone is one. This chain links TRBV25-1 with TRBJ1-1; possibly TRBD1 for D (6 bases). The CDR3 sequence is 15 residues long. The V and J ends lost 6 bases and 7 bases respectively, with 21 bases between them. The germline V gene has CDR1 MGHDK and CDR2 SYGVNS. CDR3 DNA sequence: TGTGCCAGCAGCCATAAACAGGGACCCATTCGTGAAGCTTTCTTT. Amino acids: CASSHKQGPIREAFF.

The CDR3 loop reads CASSVGGRQYNEQFF. DNA for the CDR3: TGTGCCAGCAGCGTAGGAGGACGACAGTACAATGAGCAGTTCTTC. The genes are TRBV9 and TRBJ2-1; a possible D gene is TRBD1 (5 bases). Germline V gene sequence: CDR1 SGDLS, CDR2 YYNGEE. V shed 0 bases and J shed 4 bases, with 11 bases lying between them. This CDR3 region has 15 residues.

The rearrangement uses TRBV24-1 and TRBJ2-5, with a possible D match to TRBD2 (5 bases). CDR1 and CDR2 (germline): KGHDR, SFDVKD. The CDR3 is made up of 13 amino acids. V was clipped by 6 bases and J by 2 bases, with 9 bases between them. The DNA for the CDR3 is TGTGCCACCAGTCTACCGGGGCAAGAGACCCAGTACTTC. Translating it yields CATSLPGQETQYF.

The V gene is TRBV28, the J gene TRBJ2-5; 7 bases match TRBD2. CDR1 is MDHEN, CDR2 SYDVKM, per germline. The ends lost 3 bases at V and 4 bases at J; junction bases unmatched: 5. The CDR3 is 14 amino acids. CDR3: CASSLGGLGETQYF. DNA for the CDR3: TGTGCCAGCAGTTTGGGAGGGCTGGGAGAGACCCAGTACTTC.

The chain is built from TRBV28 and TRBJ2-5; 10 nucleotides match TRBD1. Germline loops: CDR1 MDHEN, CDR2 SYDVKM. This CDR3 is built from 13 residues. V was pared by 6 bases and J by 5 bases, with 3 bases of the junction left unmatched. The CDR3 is CASRGQGEETQYF. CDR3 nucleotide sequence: TGTGCCAGCAGAGGACAGGGGGAGGAGACCCAGTACTTC.

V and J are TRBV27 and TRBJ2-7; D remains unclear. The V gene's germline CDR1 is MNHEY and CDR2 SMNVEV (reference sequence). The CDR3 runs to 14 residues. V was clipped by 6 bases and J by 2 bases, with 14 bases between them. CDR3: CASRAASATYEQYF. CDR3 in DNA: TGTGCCAGCAGGGCGGCTAGTGCTACCTACGAGCAGTACTTC.

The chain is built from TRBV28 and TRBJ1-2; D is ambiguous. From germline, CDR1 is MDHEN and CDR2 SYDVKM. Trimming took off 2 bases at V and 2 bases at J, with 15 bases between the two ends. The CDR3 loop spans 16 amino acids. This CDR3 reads CASSLGGVFRNYGYTF. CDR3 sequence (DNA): TGTGCCAGCAGTTTAGGCGGGGTCTTTAGGAACTATGGCTACACCTTC.

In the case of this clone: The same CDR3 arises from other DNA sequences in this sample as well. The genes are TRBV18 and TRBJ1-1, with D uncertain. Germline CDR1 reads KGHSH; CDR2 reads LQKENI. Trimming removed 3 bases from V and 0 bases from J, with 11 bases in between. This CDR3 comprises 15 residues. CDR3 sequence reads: CASSPTGAVNTEAFF. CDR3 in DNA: TGTGCCAGCTCACCGACCGGTGCGGTGAACACTGAAGCTTTCTTT. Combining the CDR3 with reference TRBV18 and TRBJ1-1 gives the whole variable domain NAGVMQNPRHLVRRRGQEARLRCSPMKGHSHVYWYRQLPEEGLKFMVYLQKENIIDESGMPKERFSAEFPKEGPSILRIQQVVRGDSAAYFCASSPTGAVNTEAFFGQGTRLTVV.

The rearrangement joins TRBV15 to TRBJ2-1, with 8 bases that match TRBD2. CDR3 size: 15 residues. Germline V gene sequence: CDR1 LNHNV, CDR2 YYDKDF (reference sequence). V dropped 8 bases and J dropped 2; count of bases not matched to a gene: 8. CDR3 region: CATSRGGRTYNEQFF. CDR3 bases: TGTGCCACCTCCAGGGGCGGGAGGACCTACAATGAGCAGTTCTTC.